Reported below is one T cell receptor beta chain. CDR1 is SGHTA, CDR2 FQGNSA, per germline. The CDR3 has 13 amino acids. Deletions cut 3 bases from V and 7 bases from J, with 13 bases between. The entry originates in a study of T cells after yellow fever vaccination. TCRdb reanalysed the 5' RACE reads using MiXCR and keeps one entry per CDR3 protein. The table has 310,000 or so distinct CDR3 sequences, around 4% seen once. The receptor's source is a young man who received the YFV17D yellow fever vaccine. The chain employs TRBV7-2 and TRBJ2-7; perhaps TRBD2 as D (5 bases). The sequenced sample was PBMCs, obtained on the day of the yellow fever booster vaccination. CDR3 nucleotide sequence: TGTGCCAGCAGCTTTGGACTGGCGTGGGAGCAGTACGTC. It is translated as CASSFGLAWEQYV.